One sample yielded the 3 T cell receptor beta chains listed below, sequenced in a study of naive and memory T cell subsets. Two oligonucleotides, mixed equimolar, formed the beta constant-region primer covering TRBC1 and TRBC2. TCRdb processed the UMI-ligation and nested PCR reads anew with MiXCR; each CDR3 protein has one entry. The data show approximately 27,000 distinct CDR3 sequences, with around 10% seen just once and about a sixth held by the top ten. The sequenced sample consisted of effector memory CD4+ T cells from blood. Described subset: effector memory, CD45RA- CD27-. The source is a human donor in good health.

In this sample, this clonotype turned up a few times. The CDR3: CASSSPTGEQYF. The DNA of the CDR3 is TGTGCCAGCAGCTCCCCCACCGGCGAGCAGTACTTC. This chain links TRBV7-9 with TRBJ2-7; D uncertain. Germline V lookup: CDR1 SEHNR, CDR2 FQNEAQ (reference sequence). This CDR3 spans 12 amino acids. V dropped 4 bases and J dropped 6 bases, with 10 bases sitting between them.

This clonotype was observed at least ten times. The CDR3 sequence: CSARVVSYNEQFF. Here the CDR3 DNA reads TGCAGTGCTAGAGTGGTGTCTTACAATGAGCAGTTCTTC. V usage is TRBV20-1 and J usage is TRBJ2-1; D not resolved. Germline CDR1 is DFQATT and CDR2 is SNEGSKA (reference sequence). V was clipped by 1 base and J by 4 bases, with 8 bases between them. This CDR3 comprises 13 residues.

This clonotype was detected only a few times. This rearrangement joins TRBV9 to TRBJ2-2; D is undetermined. With 4 bases removed from V and 7 bases from J, the gap between germline ends came to 11 bases. The CDR3 contains 13 residues. Germline CDR1 reads SGDLS; CDR2 reads YYNGEE. This chain's CDR3 is CASSLRIGGELFF. The CDR3 region has the DNA TGTGCCAGCAGCCTCAGGATCGGCGGGGAGCTGTTTTTT.